This T cell receptor (beta chain) came from a study of beta chain features in type 1 diabetes. Expressed TCRB transcripts were sequenced, since all the RNA that had been isolated was reverse transcribed. Sequenced by immunoSEQ multiplex PCR; TCRdb stores in-frame clones only, minus some. The sample has around 600,000 clones; about an eighth are singletons. Germline V CDR1 and CDR2: SGHRS, YFSETQ. The CDR3 totals 17 residues. Trimming took 0 bases from V and 0 from J; bases not matched to a gene: 6. A note on this clone: The antigen remains undetermined.

Study-level findings and limits: There was a moderate but significant shortening of TCRB CDR3s in all four CD4+ subsets of Type 1 diabetes patients.

Sequences were obtained from naive CD4+ T cells from blood. V usage is TRBV5-1 and J usage is TRBJ2-1; 7 nucleotides align to TRBD2. This clonotype was sampled from a man aged 25-45 years with type 1 diabetes. This CDR3 reads CASSLVSGTNSYNEQFF. For the CDR3, the DNA is TGCGCCAGCAGCTTGGTTTCCGGGACTAACTCCTACAATGAGCAGTTCTTC.